This TCR beta chain stems from a study of PD-1 blockade in classical Hodgkin lymphoma. Data came from immunoSEQ multiplex PCR; TCRdb stores just in-frame clones and leaves some out. The sample contains fewer than 110,000 clones, 85% to 90% of which appear only once. About this clone itself: Its specificity is not known.

Study-wide findings and caveats: CD8+ TCR diversity did not rise significantly by C4D1, unlike CD4+. Relapsed/refractory patients reportedly had lower baseline diversity than newly diagnosed patients. Baseline diversity in complete responders resembled that of newly diagnosed patients.

The patients all showed relapse after autologous stem cell transplantation, while their brentuximab vedotin exposure varied. The sample here was peripheral blood mononuclear cells (PBMCs), taken before the second cycle of nivolumab. The TCR sequence derives from a human donor with classical Hodgkin lymphoma.

The CDR3 bases are TGTGCCAGCAGCCAAGATCGGCCTAGCGGGGGGGAGACCCAGTACTTC. Translated: CASSQDRPSGGETQYF. The rearrangement links TRBV14 to TRBJ2-5; 11 bases align to TRBD2. The CDR3 sequence is 16 residues long. Trimming took 0 bases from V and 5 from J; bases not matched to a gene: 5. The germline CDR1 and CDR2 sequences are SGHDN and FVKESK. The variable domain in full, completed from reference TRBV14 and TRBJ2-5, reads EAGVTQFPSHSVIEKGQTVTLRCDPISGHDNLYWYRRVMGKEIKFLLHFVKESKQDESGMPNNRFLAERTGGTYSTLKVQPAELEDSGVYFCASSQDRPSGGETQYFGPGTRLLVL.